The 28 T cell receptor beta chains given below trace back to one sample, sequenced in a study of vaccination and CD4 T cells after COVID-19 (dated by TCRdb to the early 2020s). According to the study, the label for this sample's treatment or condition signals: roughly 11-day PBMC culture with coronavirus spike peptide pools or control peptides (ViraFEST assay). These receptors have no identified antigens. To prepare the library, PCR was applied. TCRdb names Illumina iSeq 100 as the instrument used. DNA from cultured CD4+ T cells underwent TCR sequencing with the Oncomine TCR Beta short-read assay at the Johns Hopkins FTIC core. The raw public data were reprocessed by TCRdb itself: fastp quality trimming at Q25, MiXCR clonotype calling, in-frame beta chains only. Every entry covers one CDR3 protein and lists the most common genes and DNA from its rows. This sample comprises 15,000 to 20,000 distinct CDR3 sequences, roughly 50% of them detected only once. The ten top clones hold 5% to 7% of the sample.

Sequenced: CD4+ T cells from blood, cultured in vitro. The receptors shown here come from a human donor who had recovered from COVID-19.

This clonotype was counted a few times. V usage is TRBV6-2 or TRBV6-3 and J usage is TRBJ1-2; 7 positions match TRBD1. Germline V gives CDR1 MNHEY, CDR2 SVGEGT. The V segment lost 5 bases and the J segment 6 bases; nucleotides outside the gene matches: 15. The CDR3 consists of 16 residues. The CDR3 spells CASSRGGTATKDGYTF. CDR3 sequence (DNA): TGTGCCAGCAGTCGAGGGGGGACAGCTACCAAGGATGGCTACACCTTC.

This clonotype occurred a few times. This chain joins TRBV19 and TRBJ2-3; D possibly corresponds to TRBD1 (5 bases). The V gene's germline CDR1 is LNHDA and CDR2 SQIVND (reference sequence). V was trimmed by 4 bases and J by 2 bases, leaving 13 bases between them. The CDR3 has 15 amino acids. The CDR3 loop is CASSSSRGNTDTQYF. The CDR3 DNA is TGTGCCAGTAGTAGTAGTAGGGGAAACACAGATACGCAGTATTTT.

This clonotype rates as medium-sized. V usage is TRBV19 and J usage is TRBJ1-5; no reliable D call. Germline V CDR1 and CDR2: LNHDA, SQIVND (reference sequence). The CDR3 totals 12 residues. Trimming took off 6 bases at V and 1 base at J, with 4 bases between the two ends. CDR3 in amino acids: CASRGSNQPQHF. In nucleotides, the CDR3 is TGTGCCAGTAGGGGAAGCAATCAGCCCCAGCATTTT.

This chain connects TRBV3-1 to TRBJ1-3; D uncertain. Germline V gives CDR1 LGHDT, CDR2 YNNKEL (reference sequence). This CDR3 is built from 13 residues. The V end was cut by 0 bases, the J end by 4 bases, with 4 bases between. CDR3 in amino acids: CASSQEGGNTIYF. CDR3 sequence (DNA): TGTGCCAGCAGCCAAGAAGGGGGAAACACCATATATTTT.

This clonotype was seen once. This rearrangement joins TRBV7-8 to TRBJ1-1; D perhaps matches TRBD1 (5 bases). The V gene's germline CDR1 is SGHVS and CDR2 FQNEAQ. CDR3 length: 15 residues. The ends were cut back, 3 bases at V and 5 bases at J, with 16 bases in the middle. The CDR3 DNA is TGTGCCAGCAGCTTGGGGGGGGGGGTTGGGACTGAAGCTTTCTTT. Translation: CASSLGGGVGTEAFF.

This chain connects TRBV11-2 to TRBJ2-7; TRBD1 agrees at 8 bases. J was trimmed by 6 bases and V by 4 bases; bases with no gene match: 8. CDR3 size: 14 residues. Germline V gene sequence: CDR1 SGHAT, CDR2 FQNNGV. The CDR3 DNA follows: TGTGCCAGCAGCTCCCCGGGACAGGAAGGCGAGCAGTACTTC. Amino acids: CASSSPGQEGEQYF.

This clonotype was picked up a small number of times. As DNA, the CDR3 is TGTGCCAGCCTCGACGGGACAGGGACCCATCAGCCCCAGCATTTT. It specifies CASLDGTGTHQPQHF. The chain carries TRBV2 and TRBJ1-5; TRBD1 matches at 9 bases. Losses at the gene ends were 8 bases for V and 5 bases for J; bases not matched to a gene: 10. CDR3 length: 15 residues. From germline, CDR1 is SNHLY and CDR2 FYNNEI.

This clonotype was detected a few times. The chain has TRBV15 and TRBJ2-3; 10 bases align to TRBD2. Germline V gives CDR1 LNHNV, CDR2 YYDKDF (reference sequence). Unmatched junction bases numbered 5, after V lost 0 bases and J lost 5 bases. There are 16 residues in the CDR3. The DNA for the CDR3 is TGTGCCACCAGCAGAGATAAGCGGGAGGGCCTAGATACGCAGTATTTT. Its protein is CATSRDKREGLDTQYF.

This clonotype was picked up one time. The chain is built from TRBV20-1 and TRBJ1-1; D might be TRBD1 (5 bases). The germline V gene has CDR1 DFQATT and CDR2 SNEGSKA (reference sequence). This CDR3 has 14 residues. V was shortened by 5 bases and J by 1 base, with 14 bases between the two germline ends. The chain's CDR3 is CSALQPGGNTEAFF. Here the CDR3 DNA reads TGCAGTGCTCTACAACCGGGGGGGAACACTGAAGCTTTCTTT.

This chain links TRBV12-3 or TRBV12-4 with TRBJ2-6; D is ambiguous. The CDR3 length is 15 residues. The V and J ends lost 5 bases and 0 bases respectively, with 8 bases between them. CDR3: CASSTLFSGANVLTF. CDR3 DNA sequence: TGTGCCAGCAGTACACTCTTCTCTGGGGCCAACGTCCTGACTTTC.

The chain has TRBV11-1 and TRBJ2-7; no clear D. Trimming took 3 bases from V and 1 from J, leaving 7 bases between them. This CDR3 contains 13 residues. Germline CDR1 is SGHAT and CDR2 is FQDESV (reference sequence). DNA of the CDR3: TGTGCCAGCAGCTTCGGCATATCCTACGAGCAGTACTTC. This sequence encodes CASSFGISYEQYF.

V gene TRBV28 combines with J gene TRBJ1-4; D not resolved. Germline CDR1 is MDHEN and CDR2 is SYDVKM. The CDR3 length is 15 residues. V gave up 5 bases and J gave up 0 bases, with 10 bases separating them. DNA for the CDR3: TGTGCCAGCAGTCTCGACCCCGCAACTAATGAAAAACTGTTTTTT. Translation: CASSLDPATNEKLFF.

Remarks on this clonotype: One junction end disagrees with the germline gene, perhaps due to a read error. This rearrangement joins TRBV6-2 or TRBV6-3 to TRBJ2-7, with unresolved D. The germline gives CDR1 MNHEY, CDR2 SVGEGT. The CDR3 runs 12 residues. The CDR3 is CANSPQSYEQYF. The CDR3 DNA is TGTGCCAACAGTCCTCAGAGCTACGAGCAGTACTTC.

In its sample, this clonotype was seen a few times. The chain is built from TRBV7-2 and TRBJ2-5; D is perhaps TRBD2 (5 bases). In germline, CDR1 is SGHTA, CDR2 FQGNSA. The CDR3 is 15 amino acids. Trimming took off 2 bases at V and 2 bases at J, with 12 bases between the two ends. The CDR3 loop is CASSLSWTGQETQYF. CDR3 nucleotide sequence: TGTGCCAGCAGCTTATCCTGGACGGGACAAGAGACCCAGTACTTC.

This clonotype was detected a few times. The genes are TRBV11-2 and TRBJ1-2; 7 nucleotides align to TRBD1. This CDR3 has 16 amino acids. Trimming removed 4 bases from V and 0 bases from J; junction bases left unmatched: 8. Germline CDR1 is SGHAT and CDR2 is FQNNGV. In nucleotides, the CDR3 is TGTGCCAGCAGCTCGTACAGGGGCTCCTCTAACTATGGCTACACCTTC. This gives the protein CASSSYRGSSNYGYTF. Variable domain in full (rest from reference TRBV11-2 and TRBJ1-2): EAGVAQSPRYKIIEKRQSVAFWCNPISGHATLYWYQQILGQGPKLLIQFQNNGVVDDSQLPKDRFSAERLKGVDSTLKIQPAKLEDSAVYLCASSSYRGSSNYGYTFGSGTRLTVV.

This rearrangement joins TRBV7-3 to TRBJ2-1, with D possibly matching TRBD2 (5 bases). There are 15 residues in the CDR3. V shed 5 bases and J shed 0 bases, with 11 bases lying between them. Per germline, CDR1 SGHTA and CDR2 FQGTGA. CDR3: CASSQRRDSYNEQFF. The CDR3 region has the DNA TGTGCCAGCAGCCAAAGACGGGACTCCTACAATGAGCAGTTCTTC.

The chain combines TRBV6-5 with TRBJ2-3, with TRBD2 as a possible D gene (6 bases). Germline V gene data show CDR1 as MNHEY and CDR2 as SVGAGI. The V and J ends lost 0 bases and 7 bases respectively, with 11 bases between them. The CDR3 has 14 residues. The CDR3 is CASSYSRGGNTQYF. The CDR3 nucleotides read TGTGCCAGCAGTTACTCGCGGGGCGGGAATACGCAGTATTTT.

This chain links TRBV5-4 with TRBJ2-1; no definite D call. The V end was cut by 5 bases, the J end by 8 bases, with 14 bases between. CDR1 is SGHNT, CDR2 YYREEE, per germline (reference sequence). This CDR3 contains 13 residues. Here the CDR3 reads CASRGMGWDEQFF. The CDR3 nucleotides read TGTGCCAGCAGGGGTATGGGTTGGGATGAGCAGTTCTTC.

The gene calls are TRBV24-1 and TRBJ1-3; D might be TRBD1 (5 bases). With 2 bases removed from V and 3 bases from J, the gap between germline ends came to 13 bases. Germline CDR1 is KGHDR and CDR2 is SFDVKD. This CDR3 region has 16 residues. CDR3 DNA sequence: TGTGCCACCAGTGATTCAGGGCAGGGCGATGGAAACACCATATATTTT. Protein sequence: CATSDSGQGDGNTIYF.

V usage is TRBV4-2 and J usage is TRBJ2-1; 16 nucleotides agree with TRBD2. Losses at the gene ends were 4 bases for V and 9 bases for J; bases not matched to a gene: 3. Germline V gene data show CDR1 as LGHNA and CDR2 as YNFKEQ. This CDR3 has 15 amino acids. This CDR3 is CASSLGLAGGPEQFF. The DNA for the CDR3 is TGTGCCAGCAGCCTGGGACTAGCGGGAGGGCCTGAGCAGTTCTTC.

J is TRBJ2-3 and V is TRBV6-5; 8 nucleotides align to TRBD2. The germline CDR1 and CDR2 sequences are MNHEY and SVGAGI. V lost 4 bases and J lost 8; bases outside the gene matches: 2. The CDR3 is 12 amino acids. The CDR3 DNA reads TGTGCCAGCAGTTCGACTAGCGCTACGCAGTATTTT. Encoded protein: CASSSTSATQYF.

The chain recombines TRBV7-6 with TRBJ2-5; a weak D match, TRBD1 (5 bases). Trimming shortened V by 4 bases and J by 3 bases, and 12 bases separated the two germline ends. The germline V gene has CDR1 SGHVS and CDR2 FNYEAQ. The CDR3 is 14 residues long. This chain's CDR3 is CASSSRGQKETQYF. The CDR3 DNA is TGTGCCAGCAGCTCGCGTGGACAAAAAGAGACCCAGTACTTC.

This chain connects TRBV7-2 to TRBJ1-5; D remains ambiguous. V dropped 1 base and J dropped 5 bases, with 12 bases sitting between them. CDR3 length: 15 amino acids. The germline V gene encodes CDR1 SGHTA and CDR2 FQGNSA. CDR3 nucleotides: TGTGCCAGCAGCTTAGAATGGAGTGGGGATCAGCCCCAGCATTTT. This codes for CASSLEWSGDQPQHF.

This clonotype was seen a handful of times. The chain combines TRBV7-2 with TRBJ2-2; TRBD2 matches at 10 bases. V gave up 4 bases and J gave up 5 bases; unmatched junction bases: 1. This CDR3 comprises 14 residues. Germline V lookup: CDR1 SGHTA, CDR2 FQGNSA. Written as DNA, the CDR3 is TGTGCCAGCAGCTCGACTAGCGGGACCGGGGAGCTGTTTTTT. As protein: CASSSTSGTGELFF.

This chain uses TRBV18 with TRBJ2-5, with D possibly TRBD1 on 5 matching bases. V dropped 6 bases and J dropped 4 bases, with 12 bases sitting between them. CDR3 length: 13 residues. Germline values: CDR1 KGHSH, CDR2 LQKENI. CDR3 in DNA: TGTGCCAGCTCCATGACAGTTCTAGAGACCCAGTACTTC. Translating gives CASSMTVLETQYF.

The chain uses TRBV18 and TRBJ1-5; a possible D gene is TRBD1 (6 bases). The germline gives CDR1 KGHSH, CDR2 LQKENI. V was pared by 2 bases and J by 4 bases, with 9 bases between. The CDR3 extends over 14 amino acids. This CDR3 is CASSPGGPNQPQHF. The CDR3 DNA follows: TGTGCCAGCTCACCAGGGGGCCCTAATCAGCCCCAGCATTTT.

The CDR3 DNA reads as TGTGCCAGCTCACCAGATCCCTACGAGCAGTACTTC. Translation gives CASSPDPYEQYF. The chain couples TRBV18 to TRBJ2-7; unclear D gene. This CDR3 is built from 12 residues. V was trimmed by 2 bases and J by 2 bases, leaving 4 bases between them. Germline CDR1 is KGHSH and CDR2 is LQKENI.

The chain carries TRBV9 and TRBJ1-6; 11 positions agree with TRBD1. After removal of 4 bases from V and 6 bases from J, the junction contained 3 bases not matched to a gene. This CDR3 comprises 15 residues. Germline assignment: CDR1 SGDLS and CDR2 YYNGEE. The chain's CDR3 is CASSTGQGANSPLHF. CDR3 bases: TGTGCCAGCAGCACTGGACAGGGGGCTAATTCACCCCTCCACTTT. The variable domain in full, with the rest retrieved from reference TRBV9 and TRBJ1-6, is DSGVTQTPKHLITATGQRVTLRCSPRSGDLSVYWYQQSLDQGLQFLIQYYNGEERAKGNILERFSAQQFPDLHSELNLSSLELGDSALYFCASSTGQGANSPLHFGNGTRLTVT.